This T cell receptor beta chain originates from a study of regulatory T cells in long-lasting Graves disease. V was clipped by 4 bases and J by 4 bases; unmatched bases: 3. In germline, CDR1 is LNHNV, CDR2 YYDKDF (reference sequence). This CDR3 has 14 residues. The time point is: newly diagnosed GD, antithyroid drugs for less than 3 months. Scientists built the TCR library using RNA that was extracted from PBMCs. TCR beta libraries were built with iRepertoire HTBI primers and Arm-PCR of CDR3 regions. A single record per CDR3 protein comes from TCRdb applying MiXCR to the multiplex PCR reads. Here the sample spans about half a million distinct CDR3 sequences, more than 10% being singletons. Many counts were recorded for this clonotype. This sample also belongs to another study, concerning T cells in Graves' hyperthyroidism and ophthalmopathy.

The V gene is TRBV15, the J gene TRBJ2-1, with 8 bases lining up with TRBD2. Here the sequenced sample was peripheral blood mononuclear cells (PBMCs), taken at new diagnosis, from a patient treated with antithyroid drugs. The sequence was collected from a woman aged 25 to 39 with Graves disease. DNA for the CDR3: TGTGCCACCAGCACGCTAGCGGGTTACAATGAGCAGTTCTTC. Its translation is CATSTLAGYNEQFF. The complete variable domain, with remaining parts taken from reference TRBV15 and TRBJ2-1, reads DAMVIQNPRYQVTQFGKPVTLSCSQTLNHNVMYWYQQKSSQAPKLLFHYYDKDFNNEADTPDNFQSRRPNTSFCFLDIRSPGLGDTAMYLCATSTLAGYNEQFFGPGTRLTVL.